This T cell receptor (beta chain) was obtained from a study of blood T cell repertoires in COVID-19. Study-level information: PBMCs, B-cell-depleted T cells, or T cells were the source of the cDNA or gDNA that made up the material.

How the authors handled the data: Nucleated cell number was recorded as an estimate derived from reference gene primer amplification. Produced via immunoSEQ multiplex PCR; TCRdb's table is partial and in-frame only. V, J and clone size are those of that table, while D and trimming were read from the DNA. The repertoire holds about 260,000 clones, 86% seen once, with over 2% in the top ten. Living in under 30 US areas, the participants were between roughly 18 and 90 years of age. Symptom resolution, clearance, or two negative PCRs marked donors in Cohort 3 as recovered. CDR3 length: 14 residues. V was shortened by 0 bases and J by 3 bases, with 5 bases between the two germline ends. The germline CDR1 and CDR2 sequences are MRHNA and SNTAGT.

Sequenced material: PBMCs or T cells enriched from blood (not recorded which). This clonotype was obtained from a woman aged 45-65 years who had recovered from COVID-19. The V call is TRBV6-4, the J call TRBJ2-2; D is perhaps TRBD2 (5 bases). The CDR3 region is CASSDSRDTGELFF. The CDR3 DNA is TGTGCCAGCAGTGACTCGAGGGACACCGGGGAGCTGTTTTTT.